This entry is about one TCR beta chain. Each CDR3 protein gets one entry after TCRdb re-called the 5' RACE reads with MiXCR. The data hold about 320,000 distinct CDR3 sequences, with approximately 12% observed a single time. This specimen comes from a study of T cells after yellow fever vaccination. In germline, CDR1 is SGHTA, CDR2 FQGTGA. This CDR3 contains 18 residues. Trimming pared 5 bases from V and 4 bases from J, leaving 23 bases between. This receptor was taken from a man between 18 and 35 years old who received the YFV17D yellow fever vaccine. This chain connects TRBV7-3 to TRBJ2-2; possible D gene TRBD2, 6 bases. Sample: CD4+ T cells sorted from PBMCs, taken 15 days after the yellow fever booster vaccination. CDR3 protein: CASSPEGGEDEGTGELFF. As DNA, the CDR3 is TGTGCCAGCAGCCCAGAAGGAGGGGAGGACGAAGGCACCGGGGAGCTGTTTTTT. Complete variable domain (other parts from reference TRBV7-3 and TRBJ2-2): GAGVSQTPSNKVTEKGKYVELRCDPISGHTALYWYRQSLGQGPEFLIYFQGTGAADDSGLPNDRFFAVRPEGSVSTLKIQRTERGDSAVYLCASSPEGGEDEGTGELFFGEGSRLTVL.